This TCR beta chain emerged from a study of T cell changes during pregnancy in multiple sclerosis. Germline V gene lookup returns CDR1 KGHSH and CDR2 LQKENI. Trimming stripped 3 bases from V and 3 bases from J, with 14 bases between. The length of the CDR3 is 16 residues. Clones were read by immunoSEQ multiplex PCR, and TCRdb kept only the in-frame ones, dropping some. Here the sample spans fewer than 55,000 clones, roughly 92% being singletons. This clonotype was obtained from a female donor with multiple sclerosis, enrolled in a pregnancy study. The chain employs TRBV18 and TRBJ2-2; D unresolved. The specimen sequenced was peripheral blood. CDR3 sequence reads: CASSPPRREYTGELFF. CDR3 DNA: TGTGCCAGCTCACCCCCTCGGAGAGAGTACACCGGGGAGCTGTTTTTT.